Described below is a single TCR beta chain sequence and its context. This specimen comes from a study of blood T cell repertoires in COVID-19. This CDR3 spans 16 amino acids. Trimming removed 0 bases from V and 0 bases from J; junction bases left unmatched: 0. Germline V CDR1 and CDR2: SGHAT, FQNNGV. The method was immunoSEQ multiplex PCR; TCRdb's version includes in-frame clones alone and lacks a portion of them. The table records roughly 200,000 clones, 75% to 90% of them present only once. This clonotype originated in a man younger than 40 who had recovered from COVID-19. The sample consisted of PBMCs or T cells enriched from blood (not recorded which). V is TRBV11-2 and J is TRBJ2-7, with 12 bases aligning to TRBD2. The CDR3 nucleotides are TGTGCCAGCAGCTTAGAGACTAGCGGGGGCTCCTACGAGCAGTACTTC. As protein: CASSLETSGGSYEQYF.